Detailed here is one TCR beta chain. Trimming at V came to 5 bases and at J to 3 bases, leaving 4 bases not matched to a gene. CDR1 and CDR2 from the germline V gene are DFQATT and SNEGSKA (reference sequence). CDR3 length equals 13 residues. This sample is drawn from a study of CD8 T cells in Susac syndrome. Sequencing of TCR beta covered CD8+ and CD4+ T cells obtained from blood. The RNA, about 0.45 to 1 ug, was put through reverse transcription using random hexamers. Multiplex immunoSEQ PCR targeted 54 Vbeta and 13 Jbeta TCR beta segments. TCRdb analysed the immunoSEQ multiplex PCR reads with MiXCR anew, one entry per CDR3 protein. The sample yields 50,000 or so distinct CDR3 sequences, around 92% seen once.

The chain has TRBV20-1 and TRBJ2-5, with 9 bases identical to TRBD2. The receptor was isolated from a human donor in good health. The sequenced sample was CD8+ T cells from PBMCs. CDR3 loop: CSAGLAREETQYF. Here the CDR3 DNA reads TGCAGTGCTGGACTAGCGCGAGAAGAGACCCAGTACTTC.